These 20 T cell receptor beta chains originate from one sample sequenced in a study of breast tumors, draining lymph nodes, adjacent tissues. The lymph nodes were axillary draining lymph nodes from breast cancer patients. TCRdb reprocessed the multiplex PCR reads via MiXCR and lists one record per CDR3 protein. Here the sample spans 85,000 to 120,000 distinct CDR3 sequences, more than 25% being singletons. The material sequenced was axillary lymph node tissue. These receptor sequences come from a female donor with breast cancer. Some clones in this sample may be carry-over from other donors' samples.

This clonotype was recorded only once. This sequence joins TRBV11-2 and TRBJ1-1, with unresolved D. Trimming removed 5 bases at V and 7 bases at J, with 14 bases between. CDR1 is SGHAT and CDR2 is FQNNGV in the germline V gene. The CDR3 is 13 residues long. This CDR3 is CASSQPGGDEAFF. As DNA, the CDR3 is TGTGCCAGCAGCCAACCAGGCGGTGATGAAGCTTTCTTT.

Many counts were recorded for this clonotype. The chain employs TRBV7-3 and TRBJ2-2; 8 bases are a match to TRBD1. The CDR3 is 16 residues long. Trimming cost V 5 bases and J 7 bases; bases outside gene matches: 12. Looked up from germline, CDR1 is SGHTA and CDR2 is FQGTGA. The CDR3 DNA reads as TGTGCCAGCAGCCCTGATACCCGACAGGGGATCGGGGAGCTGTTTTTT. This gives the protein CASSPDTRQGIGELFF. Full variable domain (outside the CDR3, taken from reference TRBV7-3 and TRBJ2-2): GAGVSQTPSNKVTEKGKYVELRCDPISGHTALYWYRQSLGQGPEFLIYFQGTGAADDSGLPNDRFFAVRPEGSVSTLKIQRTERGDSAVYLCASSPDTRQGIGELFFGEGSRLTVL.

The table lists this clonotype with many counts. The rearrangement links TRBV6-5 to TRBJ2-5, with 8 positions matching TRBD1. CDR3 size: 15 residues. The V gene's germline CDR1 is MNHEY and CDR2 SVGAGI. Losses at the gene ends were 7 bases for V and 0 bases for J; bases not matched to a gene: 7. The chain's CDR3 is CASKGQGLYQETQYF. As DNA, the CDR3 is TGTGCCAGCAAAGGACAGGGTTTATACCAAGAGACCCAGTACTTC.

The CDR3, as DNA: TGTGCCATCAGACCCGGGACTAGCGGGATCTACGAGCAGTACTTC. It translates to CAIRPGTSGIYEQYF. The gene calls are TRBV10-3 and TRBJ2-7, with 13 bases matching TRBD2. Germline trimming cut 6 bases from V and 3 bases from J; bases unmatched to any gene: 5. Germline lookup yields CDR1 ENHRY and CDR2 SYGVKD. The CDR3 contains 15 residues.

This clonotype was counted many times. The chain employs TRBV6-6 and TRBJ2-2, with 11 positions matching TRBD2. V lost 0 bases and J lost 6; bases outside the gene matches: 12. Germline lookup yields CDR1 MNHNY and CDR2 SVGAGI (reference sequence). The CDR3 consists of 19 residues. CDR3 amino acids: CASSYSQRASGRTAGELFF. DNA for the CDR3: TGTGCCAGCAGTTACTCCCAAAGAGCTAGCGGGAGGACGGCCGGGGAGCTGTTTTTT.

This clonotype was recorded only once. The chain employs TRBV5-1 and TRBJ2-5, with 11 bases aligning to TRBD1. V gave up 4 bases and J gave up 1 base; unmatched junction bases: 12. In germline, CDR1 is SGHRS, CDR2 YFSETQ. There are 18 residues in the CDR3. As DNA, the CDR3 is TGCGCCAGCAGCCGGGACAGGGGGGCTAGCGGAGCCCAAGAGACCCAGTACTTC. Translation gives CASSRDRGASGAQETQYF.

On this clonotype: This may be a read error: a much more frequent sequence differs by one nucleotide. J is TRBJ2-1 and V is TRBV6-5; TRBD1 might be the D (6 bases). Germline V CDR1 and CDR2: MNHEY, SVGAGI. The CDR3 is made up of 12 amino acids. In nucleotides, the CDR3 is TGTGCCAGCAGTACGACAGGCGGTGAGCAGCTCTTC. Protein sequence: CASSTTGGEQLF.

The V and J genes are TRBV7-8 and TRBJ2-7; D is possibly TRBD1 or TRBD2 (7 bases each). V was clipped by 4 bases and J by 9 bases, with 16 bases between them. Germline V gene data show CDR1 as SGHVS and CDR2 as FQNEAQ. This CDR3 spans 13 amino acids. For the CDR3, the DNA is TGTGCCAGCAGCTCGAAGGGGGCTAGCGGGCAGTACTTC. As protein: CASSSKGASGQYF.

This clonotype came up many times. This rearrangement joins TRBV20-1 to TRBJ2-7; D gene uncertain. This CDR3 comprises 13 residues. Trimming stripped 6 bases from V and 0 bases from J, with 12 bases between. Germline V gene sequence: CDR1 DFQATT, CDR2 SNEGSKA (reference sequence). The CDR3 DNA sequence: TGCAGTGCCCCCCGGGCAGGCTCCTACGAGCAGTACTTC. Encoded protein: CSAPRAGSYEQYF.

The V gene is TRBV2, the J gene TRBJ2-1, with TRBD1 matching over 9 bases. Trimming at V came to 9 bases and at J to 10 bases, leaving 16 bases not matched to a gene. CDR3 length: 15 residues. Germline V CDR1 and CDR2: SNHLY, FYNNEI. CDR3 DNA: TGTGCCAGTTCTTTTACCGGGACAGGGATCCGCGAGCAGTTCTTC. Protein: CASSFTGTGIREQFF.

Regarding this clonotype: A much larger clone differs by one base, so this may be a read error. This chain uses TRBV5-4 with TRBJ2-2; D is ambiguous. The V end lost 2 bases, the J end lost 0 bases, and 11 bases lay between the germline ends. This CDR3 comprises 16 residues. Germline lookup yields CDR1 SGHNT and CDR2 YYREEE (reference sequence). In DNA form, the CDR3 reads TGTGCCAGCAGCTTAGGTGGGTCCGCGAACACCGGGGAGCTGTTTTTT. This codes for CASSLGGSANTGELFF.

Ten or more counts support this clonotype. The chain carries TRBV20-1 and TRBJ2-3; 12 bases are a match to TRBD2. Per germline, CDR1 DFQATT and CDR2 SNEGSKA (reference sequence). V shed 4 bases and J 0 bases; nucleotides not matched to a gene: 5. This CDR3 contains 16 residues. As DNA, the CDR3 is TGCAGTGCTAAGCTAGCGGGGGGGCTAAGCACAGATACGCAGTATTTT. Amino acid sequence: CSAKLAGGLSTDTQYF.

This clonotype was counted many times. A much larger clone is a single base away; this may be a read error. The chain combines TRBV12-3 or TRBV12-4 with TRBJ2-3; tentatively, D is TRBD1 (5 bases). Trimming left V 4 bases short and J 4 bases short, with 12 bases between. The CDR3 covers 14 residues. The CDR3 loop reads CASSCGDSADTQYF. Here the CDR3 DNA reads TGTGCCAGCAGTTGCGGTGACAGCGCAGATACGCAGTATTTT.

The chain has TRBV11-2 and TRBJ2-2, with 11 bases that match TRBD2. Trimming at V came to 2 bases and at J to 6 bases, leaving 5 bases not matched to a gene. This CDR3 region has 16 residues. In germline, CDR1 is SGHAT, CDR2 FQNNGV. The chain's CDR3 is CASSLSTSGSSGELFF. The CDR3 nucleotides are TGTGCCAGCAGCTTATCTACTAGCGGGAGTTCCGGGGAGCTGTTTTTT. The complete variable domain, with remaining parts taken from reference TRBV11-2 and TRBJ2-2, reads EAGVAQSPRYKIIEKRQSVAFWCNPISGHATLYWYQQILGQGPKLLIQFQNNGVVDDSQLPKDRFSAERLKGVDSTLKIQPAKLEDSAVYLCASSLSTSGSSGELFFGEGSRLTVL.

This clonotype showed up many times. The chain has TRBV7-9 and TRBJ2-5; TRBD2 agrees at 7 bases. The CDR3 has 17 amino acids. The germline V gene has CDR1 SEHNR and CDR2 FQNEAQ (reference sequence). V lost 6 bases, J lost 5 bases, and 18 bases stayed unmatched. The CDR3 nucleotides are TGTGCCAGCAGAACTGTAGGCGGGAGAGGTTCTAGGGAGACCCAGTACTTC. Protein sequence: CASRTVGGRGSRETQYF.

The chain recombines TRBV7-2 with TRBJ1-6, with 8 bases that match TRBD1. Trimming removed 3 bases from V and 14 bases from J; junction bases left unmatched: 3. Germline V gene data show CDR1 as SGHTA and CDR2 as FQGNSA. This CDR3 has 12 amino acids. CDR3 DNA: TGTGCCAGCAGCTTCATACAGGGGGCCCTCCACTTT. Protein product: CASSFIQGALHF.

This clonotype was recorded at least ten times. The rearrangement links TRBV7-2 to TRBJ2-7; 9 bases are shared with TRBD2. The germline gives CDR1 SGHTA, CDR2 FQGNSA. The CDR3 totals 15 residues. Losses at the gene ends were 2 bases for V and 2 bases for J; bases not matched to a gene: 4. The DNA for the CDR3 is TGTGCCAGCAGCTTATCTCGCGGGGGGGCCTACGAGCAGTACTTC. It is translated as CASSLSRGGAYEQYF.

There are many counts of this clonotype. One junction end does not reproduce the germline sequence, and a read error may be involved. The CDR3 loop is CSARREGVGSTF. The CDR3 DNA reads as TGCAGTGCTAGAAGGGAAGGGGTTGGCTCCACCTTC. V and J are TRBV20-1 and TRBJ1-2, with D possibly matching TRBD1 (5 bases). Germline V gives CDR1 DFQATT, CDR2 SNEGSKA (reference sequence). The CDR3 totals 12 residues.

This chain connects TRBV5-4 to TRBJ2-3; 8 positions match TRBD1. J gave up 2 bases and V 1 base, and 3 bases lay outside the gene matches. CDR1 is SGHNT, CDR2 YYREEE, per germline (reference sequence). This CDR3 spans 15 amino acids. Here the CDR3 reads CASSLQGAITDTQYF. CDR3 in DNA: TGTGCCAGCAGCTTGCAGGGGGCAATCACAGATACGCAGTATTTT.

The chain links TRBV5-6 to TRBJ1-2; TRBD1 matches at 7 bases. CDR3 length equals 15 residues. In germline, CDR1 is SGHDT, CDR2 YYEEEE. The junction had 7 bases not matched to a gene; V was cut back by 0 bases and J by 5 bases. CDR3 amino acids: CASSLEIRGPYGYTF. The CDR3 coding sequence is TGTGCCAGCAGCTTGGAGATAAGGGGGCCTTATGGCTACACCTTC. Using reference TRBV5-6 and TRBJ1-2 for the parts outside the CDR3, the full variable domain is DAGVTQSPTHLIKTRGQQVTLRCSPKSGHDTVSWYQQALGQGPQFIFQYYEEEERQRGNFPDRFSGHQFPNYSSELNVNALLLGDSALYLCASSLEIRGPYGYTFGSGTRLTVV.